This TCR beta chain was profiled in a study of identical twins. Germline V CDR1 and CDR2: SGHRS, YFSETQ. The CDR3 runs to 16 residues. V was clipped by 0 bases and J by 9 bases; unmatched bases: 11. This clonotype occurred many times. A universal primer site was created by template switching, with the cDNA bearing unique molecular identifiers. One entry per CDR3 protein results from TCRdb running MiXCR on the 5' RACE reads. This sample has about 250,000 distinct CDR3 sequences, with about 8% found just once. The same data also contributed to another study, on yellow fever vaccine responses in identical twins.

The gene calls are TRBV5-1 and TRBJ2-2; 7 bases line up with TRBD1. Sequenced sample: CD8+ T cells sorted from blood. This clonotype originated in a woman aged 18-29 years in good health. In DNA, the CDR3 is TGCGCCAGCAGCTTGGGACAGGGCCTCACGGGCCGGGAGCTGTTTTTT. It yields the protein CASSLGQGLTGRELFF.